Below, 9 T cell receptor beta chains from the same sample are listed, as sequenced in a study of cytomegalovirus exposure and HLA in healthy donors. PCR involved 60 Vbeta and 13 Jbeta primers. Generated by immunoSEQ multiplex PCR, the TCRdb table keeps only in-frame clones and is missing some. The sample holds about 120,000 clones, 81% seen once. The sequencing input was PBMCs. These receptors were obtained from a woman aged 40 to 49 in good health and CMV-seronegative.

This clone has just one count. The J gene is TRBJ1-2, the V gene TRBV7-8; no definite D call. Germline assignment: CDR1 SGHVS and CDR2 FQNEAQ. Trimming shortened V by 5 bases and J by 3 bases, and 16 bases separated the two germline ends. The length of the CDR3 is 15 residues. Here the CDR3 DNA reads TGTGCCAGCAGCCCCTCAGCGCCCCAGCACTATGGCTACACCTTC. As protein: CASSPSAPQHYGYTF.

This chain uses TRBV30 with TRBJ2-7, with 8 bases that match TRBD1. CDR1 and CDR2 from the germline V gene are GTSNPN and SVGIG (reference sequence). V shed 3 bases, J shed 5 bases, and the junction held 9 bases outside the gene matches. The CDR3 length is 14 residues. As DNA, the CDR3 is TGTGCCTGGAGCGTGGACAGGGCCAAGGACGAGCAGTACTTC. Translation: CAWSVDRAKDEQYF.

The rearrangement links TRBV2 to TRBJ2-2; the match to TRBD2 covers 12 bases. This CDR3 is built from 14 residues. The J segment lost 8 bases and the V segment lost 6 bases, leaving 4 bases of the junction unmatched. The germline CDR1 and CDR2 sequences are SNHLY and FYNNEI. The CDR3 bases are TGTGCCAGCAGCGCGACTAGCGGGGGTGGGGAGCTGTTTTTT. Amino acid sequence: CASSATSGGGELFF.

The chain carries TRBV10-3 and TRBJ1-5, with a weak D call TRBD1 (6 bases). This CDR3 spans 16 amino acids. Trimming pared 1 base from V and 0 bases from J, leaving 10 bases between. Germline CDR1 ENHRY, CDR2 SYGVKD. Here the CDR3 DNA reads TGTGCCATCAGTGAGTTGGGACACTTTAGCAATCAGCCCCAGCATTTT. Protein product: CAISELGHFSNQPQHF.

The chain couples TRBV19 to TRBJ2-7; the D gene is possibly TRBD2 (6 bases). Per germline, CDR1 LNHDA and CDR2 SQIVND (reference sequence). Trimming stripped 5 bases from V and 1 base from J, with 12 bases between. The CDR3 contains 14 residues. This chain's CDR3 is CASSSAGRSYEQYF. In DNA, the CDR3 is TGTGCCAGTAGTTCGGCGGGAAGGTCCTACGAGCAGTACTTC.

The V and J genes are TRBV5-1 and TRBJ2-1; TRBD1 is a possible D gene (6 bases). CDR3 length equals 13 residues. The germline gives CDR1 SGHRS, CDR2 YFSETQ. Trimming shortened V by 5 bases and J by 5 bases, and 11 bases separated the two germline ends. CDR3 protein: CASSEGVDNEQFF. The CDR3 DNA follows: TGCGCCAGCAGTGAGGGGGTGGACAATGAGCAGTTCTTC.

V usage is TRBV6-5 and J usage is TRBJ1-1, with D hard to call. Germline CDR1 and CDR2: MNHEY and SVGAGI. The CDR3 is made up of 15 amino acids. V was clipped by 7 bases and J by 5 bases, with 20 bases between them. As DNA, the CDR3 is TGTGCCAGCAACAGTGGGAGGTCAGGTTTAACTGAAGCTTTCTTT. Translation: CASNSGRSGLTEAFF.

The gene calls are TRBV19 and TRBJ2-1; D possibly corresponds to TRBD1 (5 bases). V lost 3 bases, J lost 6 bases, and 15 bases lay in between. This CDR3 is 15 amino acids long. Germline CDR1 reads LNHDA; CDR2 reads SQIVND (reference sequence). Written as DNA, the CDR3 is TGTGCCAGTAGTATTCCGACAGAATATATCAATGAGCAGTTCTTC. This sequence encodes CASSIPTEYINEQFF. The variable domain in full, completed from reference TRBV19 and TRBJ2-1, reads DGGITQSPKYLFRKEGQNVTLSCEQNLNHDAMYWYRQDPGQGLRLIYYSQIVNDFQKGDIAEGYSVSREKKESFPLTVTSAQKNPTAFYLCASSIPTEYINEQFFGPGTRLTVL.

The chain has TRBV10-1 and TRBJ2-3, with 14 bases matching TRBD2. The CDR3 length is 19 residues. Unmatched junction bases numbered 10, after V lost 1 base and J lost 4 bases. Germline assignment: CDR1 WNHNN and CDR2 SYGVQD (reference sequence). In nucleotides, the CDR3 is TGCGCCAGCAGTGAGTTATCCCCGGGACTAGCGGGAGTGGCAGATACGCAGTATTTT. Protein sequence: CASSELSPGLAGVADTQYF.